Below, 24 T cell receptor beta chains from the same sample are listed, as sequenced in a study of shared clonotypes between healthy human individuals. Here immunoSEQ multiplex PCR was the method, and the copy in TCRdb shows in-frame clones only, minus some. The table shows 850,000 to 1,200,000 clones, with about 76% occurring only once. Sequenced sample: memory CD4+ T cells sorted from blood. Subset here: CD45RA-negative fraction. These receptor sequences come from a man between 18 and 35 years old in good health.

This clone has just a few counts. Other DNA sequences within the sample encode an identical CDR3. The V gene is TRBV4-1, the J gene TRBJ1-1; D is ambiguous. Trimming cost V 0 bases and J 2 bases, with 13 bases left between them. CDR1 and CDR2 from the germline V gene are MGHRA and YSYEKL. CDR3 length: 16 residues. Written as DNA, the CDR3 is TGCGCCAGCAGCCAAGATCGAAGTCTCCGCAACACTGAAGCTTTCTTT. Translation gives CASSQDRSLRNTEAFF.

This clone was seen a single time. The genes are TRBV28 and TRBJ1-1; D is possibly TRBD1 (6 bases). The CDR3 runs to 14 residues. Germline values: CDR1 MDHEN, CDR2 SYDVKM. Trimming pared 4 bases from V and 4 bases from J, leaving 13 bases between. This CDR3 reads CASSSTGKITEAFF. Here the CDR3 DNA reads TGTGCCAGCAGTTCGACAGGAAAAATCACTGAAGCTTTCTTT.

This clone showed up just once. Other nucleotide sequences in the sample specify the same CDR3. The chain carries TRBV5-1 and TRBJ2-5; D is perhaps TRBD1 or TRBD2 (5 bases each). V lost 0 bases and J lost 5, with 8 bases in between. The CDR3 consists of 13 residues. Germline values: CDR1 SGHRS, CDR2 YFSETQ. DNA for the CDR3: TGCGCCAGCAGCTTGGGGGGGTCCGAGACCCAGTACTTC. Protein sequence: CASSLGGSETQYF.

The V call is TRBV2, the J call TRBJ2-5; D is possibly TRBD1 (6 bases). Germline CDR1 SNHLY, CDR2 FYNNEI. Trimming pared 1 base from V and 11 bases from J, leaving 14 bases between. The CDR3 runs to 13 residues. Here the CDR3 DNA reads TGTGCCAGCAGTGAAGAACAGAACAGGGAGCAGTACTTC. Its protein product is CASSEEQNREQYF.

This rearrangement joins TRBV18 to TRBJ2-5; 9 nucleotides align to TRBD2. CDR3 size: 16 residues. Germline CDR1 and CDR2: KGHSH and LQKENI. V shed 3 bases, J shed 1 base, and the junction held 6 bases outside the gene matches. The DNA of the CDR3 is TGTGCCAGCTCACCTCGTCAGACTAGCGGCCAAGAGACCCAGTACTTC. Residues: CASSPRQTSGQETQYF.

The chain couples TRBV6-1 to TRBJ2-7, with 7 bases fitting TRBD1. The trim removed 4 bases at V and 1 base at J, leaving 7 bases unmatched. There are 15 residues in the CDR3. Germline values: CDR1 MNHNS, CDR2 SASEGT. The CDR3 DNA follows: TGTGCCAGCAGTGCAGGACAGGCAATGTCCTACGAGCAGTACTTC. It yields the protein CASSAGQAMSYEQYF.

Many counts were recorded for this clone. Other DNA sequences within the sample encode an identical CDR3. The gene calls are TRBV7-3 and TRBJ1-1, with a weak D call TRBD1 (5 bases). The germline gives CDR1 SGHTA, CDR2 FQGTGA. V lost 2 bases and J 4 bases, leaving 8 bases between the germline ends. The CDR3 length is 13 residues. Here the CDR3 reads CASSLRGGTEAFF. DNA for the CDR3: TGTGCCAGCAGCTTACGCGGGGGCACTGAAGCTTTCTTT.

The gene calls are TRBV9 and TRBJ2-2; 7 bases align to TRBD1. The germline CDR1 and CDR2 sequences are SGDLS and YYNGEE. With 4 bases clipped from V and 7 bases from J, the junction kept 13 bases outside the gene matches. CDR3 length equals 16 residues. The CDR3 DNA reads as TGTGCCAGCAGCCTCAATTCCAGGGGGAAAAGCGGGGAGCTGTTTTTT. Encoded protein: CASSLNSRGKSGELFF. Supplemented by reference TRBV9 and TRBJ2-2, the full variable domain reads DSGVTQTPKHLITATGQRVTLRCSPRSGDLSVYWYQQSLDQGLQFLIQYYNGEERAKGNILERFSAQQFPDLHSELNLSSLELGDSALYFCASSLNSRGKSGELFFGEGSRLTVL.

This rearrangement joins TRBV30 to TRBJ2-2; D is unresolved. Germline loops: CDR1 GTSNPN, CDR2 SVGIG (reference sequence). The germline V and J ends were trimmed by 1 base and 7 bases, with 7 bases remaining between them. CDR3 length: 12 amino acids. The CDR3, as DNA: TGTGCCTGGAGTGGCCGCGGCGGGGAGCTGTTTTTT. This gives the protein CAWSGRGGELFF.

The CDR3 reads CASSLPGNGGNTIYF. CDR3 sequence (DNA): TGCGCCAGCAGCTTGCCAGGGAACGGGGGAAACACCATATATTTT. The V and J genes are TRBV5-1 and TRBJ1-3; D is perhaps TRBD1 (5 bases). Germline V gene sequence: CDR1 SGHRS, CDR2 YFSETQ. The CDR3 has 15 residues. V lost 1 base and J lost 4, with 12 bases in between.

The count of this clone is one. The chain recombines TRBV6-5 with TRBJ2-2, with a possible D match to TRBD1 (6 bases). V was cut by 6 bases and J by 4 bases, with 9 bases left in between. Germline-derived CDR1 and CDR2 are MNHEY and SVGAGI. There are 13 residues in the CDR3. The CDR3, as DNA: TGTGCCAGCAGGGGGGCGGGCACCGGGGAGCTGTTTTTT. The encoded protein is CASRGAGTGELFF.

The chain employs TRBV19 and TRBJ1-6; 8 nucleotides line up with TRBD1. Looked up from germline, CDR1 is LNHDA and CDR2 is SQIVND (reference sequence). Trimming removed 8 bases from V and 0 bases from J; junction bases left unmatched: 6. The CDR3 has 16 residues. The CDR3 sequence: CASHSTGDSYNSPLHF. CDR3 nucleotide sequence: TGTGCCAGTCATTCGACAGGGGACTCCTATAATTCACCCCTCCACTTT.

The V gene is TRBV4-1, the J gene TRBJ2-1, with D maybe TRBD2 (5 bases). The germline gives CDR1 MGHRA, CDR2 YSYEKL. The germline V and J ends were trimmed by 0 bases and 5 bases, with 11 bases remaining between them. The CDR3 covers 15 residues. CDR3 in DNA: TGCGCCAGCAGCCAAGACCCTAGCTATAACAATGAGCAGTTCTTC. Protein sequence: CASSQDPSYNNEQFF.

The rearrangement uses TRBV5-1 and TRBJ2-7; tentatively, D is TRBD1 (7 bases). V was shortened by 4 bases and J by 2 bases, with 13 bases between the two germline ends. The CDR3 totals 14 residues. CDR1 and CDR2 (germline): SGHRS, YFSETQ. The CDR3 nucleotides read TGCGCCAGCAGCAGGGGGGACAGCCCCTACGAGCAGTACTTC. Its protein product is CASSRGDSPYEQYF.

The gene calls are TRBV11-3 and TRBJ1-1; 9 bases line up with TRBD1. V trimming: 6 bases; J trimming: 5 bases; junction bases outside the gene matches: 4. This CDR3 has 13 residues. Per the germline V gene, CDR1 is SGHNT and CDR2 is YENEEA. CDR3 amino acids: CASRGTGSTEAFF. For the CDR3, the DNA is TGTGCCAGCAGGGGGACAGGGTCGACTGAAGCTTTCTTT.

DNA of the CDR3: TGTGCCAGCAGCGCCCAGACGGGGGCCACCTACGAGCAGTACTTC. This encodes CASSAQTGATYEQYF. The chain employs TRBV9 and TRBJ2-7; D is perhaps TRBD1 or TRBD2 (6 bases each). The CDR3 totals 15 residues. CDR1 and CDR2 from the germline V gene are SGDLS and YYNGEE. V shed 3 bases and J shed 2 bases, with 15 bases lying between them.

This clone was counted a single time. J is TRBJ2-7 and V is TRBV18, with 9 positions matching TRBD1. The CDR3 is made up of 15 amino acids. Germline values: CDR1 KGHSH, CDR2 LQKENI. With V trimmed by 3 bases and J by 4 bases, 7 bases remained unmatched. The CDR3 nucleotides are TGTGCCAGCTCACCCTCTGGCGGGACAGGGTACGAGCAGTACTTC. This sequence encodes CASSPSGGTGYEQYF.

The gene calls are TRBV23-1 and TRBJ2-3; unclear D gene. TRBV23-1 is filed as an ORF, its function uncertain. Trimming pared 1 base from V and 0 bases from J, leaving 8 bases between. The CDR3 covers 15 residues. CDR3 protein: CASSQCKFSTDTQYF. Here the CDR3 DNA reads TGCGCCAGCAGTCAATGTAAGTTTAGCACAGATACGCAGTATTTT.

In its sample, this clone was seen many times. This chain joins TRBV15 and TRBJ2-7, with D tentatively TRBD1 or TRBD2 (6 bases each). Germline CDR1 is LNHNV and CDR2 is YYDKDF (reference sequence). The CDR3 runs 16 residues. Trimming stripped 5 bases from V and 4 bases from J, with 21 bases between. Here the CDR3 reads CATSSNEGGAWYEQYF. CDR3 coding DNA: TGTGCCACCAGCTCAAACGAGGGGGGCGCATGGTACGAGCAGTACTTC.

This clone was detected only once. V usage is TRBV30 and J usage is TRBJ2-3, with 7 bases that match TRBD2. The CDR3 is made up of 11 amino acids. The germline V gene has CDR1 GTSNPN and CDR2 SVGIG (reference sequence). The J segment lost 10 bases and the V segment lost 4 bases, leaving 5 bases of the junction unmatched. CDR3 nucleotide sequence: TGTGCCTGGACTAGCGGAATGGCGCAGTATTTT. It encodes CAWTSGMAQYF.

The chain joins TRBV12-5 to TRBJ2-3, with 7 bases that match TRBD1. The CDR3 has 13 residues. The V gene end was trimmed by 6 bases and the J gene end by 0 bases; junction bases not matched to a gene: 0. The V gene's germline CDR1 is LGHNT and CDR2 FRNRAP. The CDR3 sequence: CASGGQSTDTQYF. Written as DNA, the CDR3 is TGTGCTAGTGGGGGACAGAGCACAGATACGCAGTATTTT.

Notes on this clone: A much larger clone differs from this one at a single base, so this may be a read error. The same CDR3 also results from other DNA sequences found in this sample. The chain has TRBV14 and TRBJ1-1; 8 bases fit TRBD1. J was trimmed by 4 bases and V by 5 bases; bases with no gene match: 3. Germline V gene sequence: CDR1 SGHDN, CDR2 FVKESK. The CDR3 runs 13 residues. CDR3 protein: CASSLTGGTEAFF. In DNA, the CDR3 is TGTGCCAGCAGCTTAACAGGGGGCACTGAAGCTTTCTTT.

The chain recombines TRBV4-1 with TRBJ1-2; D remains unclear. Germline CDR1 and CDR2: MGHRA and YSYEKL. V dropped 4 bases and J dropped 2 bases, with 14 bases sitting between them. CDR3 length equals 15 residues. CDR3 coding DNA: TGCGCCAGCAGCCCTACCGAAAATGAAAACTATGGCTACACCTTC. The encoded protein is CASSPTENENYGYTF.

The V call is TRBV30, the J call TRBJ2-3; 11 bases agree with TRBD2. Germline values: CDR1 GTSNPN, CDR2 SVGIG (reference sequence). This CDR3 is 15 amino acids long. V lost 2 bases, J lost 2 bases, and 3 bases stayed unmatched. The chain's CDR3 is CAWSRSGGVTDTQYF. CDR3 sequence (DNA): TGTGCCTGGAGTCGTAGCGGGGGGGTCACAGATACGCAGTATTTT.